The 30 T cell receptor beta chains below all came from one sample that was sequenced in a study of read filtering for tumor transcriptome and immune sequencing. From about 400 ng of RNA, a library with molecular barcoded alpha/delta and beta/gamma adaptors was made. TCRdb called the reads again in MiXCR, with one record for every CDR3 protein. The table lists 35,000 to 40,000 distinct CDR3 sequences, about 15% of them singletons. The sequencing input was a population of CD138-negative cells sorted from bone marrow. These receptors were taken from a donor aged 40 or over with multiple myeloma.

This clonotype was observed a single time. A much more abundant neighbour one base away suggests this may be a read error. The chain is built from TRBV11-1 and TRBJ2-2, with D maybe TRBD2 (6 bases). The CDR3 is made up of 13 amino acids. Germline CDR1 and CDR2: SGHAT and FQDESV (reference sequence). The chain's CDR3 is CASSSRDGGELLF. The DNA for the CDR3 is TGTGCCAGCAGCTCCCGGGATGGCGGGGAGCTGCTTTTT.

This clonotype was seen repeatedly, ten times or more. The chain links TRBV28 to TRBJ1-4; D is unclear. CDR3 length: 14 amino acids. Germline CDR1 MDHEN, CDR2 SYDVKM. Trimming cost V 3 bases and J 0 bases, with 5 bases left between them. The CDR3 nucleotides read TGTGCCAGCAGTTTGCCCACAACTAATGAAAAACTGTTTTTT. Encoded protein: CASSLPTTNEKLFF.

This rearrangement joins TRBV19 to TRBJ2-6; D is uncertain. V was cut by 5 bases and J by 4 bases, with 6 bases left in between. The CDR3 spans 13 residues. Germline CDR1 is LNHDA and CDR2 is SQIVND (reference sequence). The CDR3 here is CASSPEGANVLTF. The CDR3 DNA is TGTGCCAGTAGTCCGGAGGGGGCCAACGTCCTGACTTTC.

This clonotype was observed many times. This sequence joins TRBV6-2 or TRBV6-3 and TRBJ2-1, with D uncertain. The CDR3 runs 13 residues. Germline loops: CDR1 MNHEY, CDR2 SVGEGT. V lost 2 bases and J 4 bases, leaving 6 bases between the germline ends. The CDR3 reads CASSYKWYNEQFF. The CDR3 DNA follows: TGTGCCAGCAGTTACAAGTGGTACAATGAGCAGTTCTTC.

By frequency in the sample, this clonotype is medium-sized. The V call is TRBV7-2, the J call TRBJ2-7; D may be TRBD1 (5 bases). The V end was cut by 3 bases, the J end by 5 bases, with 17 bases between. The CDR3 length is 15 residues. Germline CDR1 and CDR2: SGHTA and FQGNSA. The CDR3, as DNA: TGTGCCAGCAGCTTGGGGCAGGGCCGGAGAGACGAGCAGTACTTC. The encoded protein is CASSLGQGRRDEQYF.

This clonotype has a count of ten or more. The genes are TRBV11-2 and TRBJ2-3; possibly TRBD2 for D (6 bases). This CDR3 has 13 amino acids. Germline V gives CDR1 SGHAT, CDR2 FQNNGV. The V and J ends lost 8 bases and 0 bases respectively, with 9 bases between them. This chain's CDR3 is CASGLASTDTQYF. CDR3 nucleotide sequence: TGTGCCAGCGGGCTAGCGAGCACAGATACGCAGTATTTT. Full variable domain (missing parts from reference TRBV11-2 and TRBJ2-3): EAGVAQSPRYKIIEKRQSVAFWCNPISGHATLYWYQQILGQGPKLLIQFQNNGVVDDSQLPKDRFSAERLKGVDSTLKIQPAKLEDSAVYLCASGLASTDTQYFGPGTRLTVL.

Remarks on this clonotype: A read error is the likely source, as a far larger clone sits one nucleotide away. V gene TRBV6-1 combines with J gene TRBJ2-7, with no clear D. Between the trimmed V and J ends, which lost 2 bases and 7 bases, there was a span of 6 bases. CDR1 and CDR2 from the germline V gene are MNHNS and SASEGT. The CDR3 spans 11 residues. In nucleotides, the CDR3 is TGTGCCAGCAGTGAAAGTGATGAGCAGTACTTC. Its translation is CASSESDEQYF.

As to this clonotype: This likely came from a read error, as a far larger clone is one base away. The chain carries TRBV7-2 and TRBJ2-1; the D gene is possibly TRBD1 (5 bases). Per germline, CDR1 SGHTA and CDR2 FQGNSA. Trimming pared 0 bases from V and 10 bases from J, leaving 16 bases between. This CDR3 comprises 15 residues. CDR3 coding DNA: TGTGCCAGCAGCTTAGCGGCAGGGTTGAGGTACGAGCAGTTCTTC. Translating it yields CASSLAAGLRYEQFF.

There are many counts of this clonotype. CDR3 sequence (DNA): TGTGCCAGCCGAGCCGGGACAGGGGGCCCAAAGACCCAGTACTTC. This sequence encodes CASRAGTGGPKTQYF. The chain is built from TRBV6-6 and TRBJ2-5, with 12 bases that match TRBD1. CDR3 length: 15 residues. CDR1 is MNHNY and CDR2 is SVGAGI in the germline V gene (reference sequence). With V trimmed by 8 bases and J by 6 bases, 10 bases remained unmatched.

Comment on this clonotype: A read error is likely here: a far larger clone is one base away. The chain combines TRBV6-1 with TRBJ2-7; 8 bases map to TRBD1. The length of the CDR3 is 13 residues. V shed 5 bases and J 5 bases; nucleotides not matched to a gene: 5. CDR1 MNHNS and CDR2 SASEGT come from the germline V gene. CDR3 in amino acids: CASSKDRDHEQYF. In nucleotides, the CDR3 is TGTGCCAGCAGTAAGGACAGGGACCACGAGCAGTACTTC.

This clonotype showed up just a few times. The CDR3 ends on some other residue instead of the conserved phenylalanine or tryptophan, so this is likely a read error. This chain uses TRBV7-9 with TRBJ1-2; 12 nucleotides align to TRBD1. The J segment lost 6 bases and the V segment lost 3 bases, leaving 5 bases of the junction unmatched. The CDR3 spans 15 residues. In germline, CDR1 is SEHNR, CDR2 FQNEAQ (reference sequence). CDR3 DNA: TGTGCCAGCAGCTTTTCAGGGACAGGGGGCGATGGCTACACCTAC. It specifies CASSFSGTGGDGYTY.

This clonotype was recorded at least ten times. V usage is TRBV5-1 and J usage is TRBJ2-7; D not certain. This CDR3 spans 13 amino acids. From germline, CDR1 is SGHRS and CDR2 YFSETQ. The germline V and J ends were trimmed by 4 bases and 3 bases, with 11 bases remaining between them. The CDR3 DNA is TGCGCCAGCAGCCTGACAACCCTCTACGAGCAGTACTTC. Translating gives CASSLTTLYEQYF.

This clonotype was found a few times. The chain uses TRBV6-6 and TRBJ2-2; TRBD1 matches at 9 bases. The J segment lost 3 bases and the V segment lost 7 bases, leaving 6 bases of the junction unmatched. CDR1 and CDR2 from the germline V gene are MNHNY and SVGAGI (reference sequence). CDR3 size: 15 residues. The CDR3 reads CASTSTGGDTGELFF. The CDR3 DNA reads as TGTGCCAGCACATCCACAGGGGGCGACACCGGGGAGCTGTTTTTT.

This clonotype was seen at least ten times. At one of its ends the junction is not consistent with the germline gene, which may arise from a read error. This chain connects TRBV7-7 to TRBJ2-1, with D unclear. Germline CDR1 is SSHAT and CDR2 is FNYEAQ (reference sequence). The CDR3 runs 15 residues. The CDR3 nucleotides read TGTGCTAGCAGCTTAGGTCCCCGCTCCTACAATGAGCAGTTCTTC. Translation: CASSLGPRSYNEQFF.

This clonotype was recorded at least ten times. CDR3 amino acids: CASSLERGGTYNEQFF. The CDR3 DNA reads as TGTGCCAGCAGCTTGGAACGGGGGGGAACCTACAATGAGCAGTTCTTC. V gene TRBV5-4 combines with J gene TRBJ2-1; TRBD2 matches 8 bases. The germline CDR1 and CDR2 sequences are SGHNT and YYREEE (reference sequence). V lost 0 bases to trimming and J lost 2 bases; unmatched junction nucleotides: 4. The CDR3 consists of 16 residues.

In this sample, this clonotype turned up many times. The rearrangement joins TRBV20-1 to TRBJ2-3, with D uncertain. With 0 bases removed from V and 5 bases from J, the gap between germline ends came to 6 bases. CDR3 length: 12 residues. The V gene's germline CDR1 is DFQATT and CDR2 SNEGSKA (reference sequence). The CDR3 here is CSARDLGDTQYF. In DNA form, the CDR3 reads TGCAGTGCTAGAGATTTGGGAGATACGCAGTATTTT.

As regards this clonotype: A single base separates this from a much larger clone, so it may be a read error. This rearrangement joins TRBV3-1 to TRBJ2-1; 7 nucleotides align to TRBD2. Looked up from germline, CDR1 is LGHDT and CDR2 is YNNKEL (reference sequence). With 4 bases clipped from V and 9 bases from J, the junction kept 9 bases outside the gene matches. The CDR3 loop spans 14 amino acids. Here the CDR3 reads CASSLAKRGGEQFF. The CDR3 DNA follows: TGTGCCAGCAGCCTAGCTAAGCGGGGCGGTGAGCAGTTCTTC.

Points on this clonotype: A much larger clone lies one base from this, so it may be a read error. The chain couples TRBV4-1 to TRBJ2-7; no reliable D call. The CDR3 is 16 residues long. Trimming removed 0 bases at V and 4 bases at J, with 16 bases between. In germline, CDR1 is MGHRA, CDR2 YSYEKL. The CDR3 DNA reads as TGCGCCAGCAGCCAAGATTGGATGGTCAGAGCTTACGAGCAGTACTTC. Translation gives CASSQDWMVRAYEQYF.

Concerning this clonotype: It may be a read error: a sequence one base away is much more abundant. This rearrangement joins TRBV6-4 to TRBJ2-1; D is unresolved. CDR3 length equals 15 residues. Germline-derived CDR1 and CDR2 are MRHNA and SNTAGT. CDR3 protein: CASSDSAGSYNERFF. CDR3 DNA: TGTGCCAGCAGTGACTCTGCAGGCTCCTACAATGAGCGGTTCTTC.

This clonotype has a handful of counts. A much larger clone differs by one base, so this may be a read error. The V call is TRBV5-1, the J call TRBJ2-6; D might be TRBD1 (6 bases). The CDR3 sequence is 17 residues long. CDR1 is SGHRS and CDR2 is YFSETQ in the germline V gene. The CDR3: CASSLRDTSSGANVLAF. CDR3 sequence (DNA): TGCGCCAGCAGCTTGAGGGACACCAGCTCTGGGGCCAACGTCCTGGCTTTC. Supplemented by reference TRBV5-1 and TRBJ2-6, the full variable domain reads KAGVTQTPRYLIKTRGQQVTLSCSPISGHRSVSWYQQTPGQGLQFLFEYFSETQRNKGNFPGRFSGRQFSNSRSEMNVSTLELGDSALYLCASSLRDTSSGANVLAFGAGSRLTVL.

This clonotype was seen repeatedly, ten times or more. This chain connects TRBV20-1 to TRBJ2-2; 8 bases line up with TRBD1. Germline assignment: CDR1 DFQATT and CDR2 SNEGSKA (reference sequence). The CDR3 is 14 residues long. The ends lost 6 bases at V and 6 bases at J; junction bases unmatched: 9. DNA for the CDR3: TGCAGTGCCATTCGACAGGGGAAGTCCGGGGAGCTGTTTTTT. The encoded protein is CSAIRQGKSGELFF.

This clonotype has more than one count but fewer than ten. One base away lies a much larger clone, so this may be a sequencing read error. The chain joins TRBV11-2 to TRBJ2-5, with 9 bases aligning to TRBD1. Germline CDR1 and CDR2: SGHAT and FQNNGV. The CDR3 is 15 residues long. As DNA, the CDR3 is TGTGCCGGCAGCTTGGGGGACAGGGATGTGGAGACCCAGTACTTC. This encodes CAGSLGDRDVETQYF.

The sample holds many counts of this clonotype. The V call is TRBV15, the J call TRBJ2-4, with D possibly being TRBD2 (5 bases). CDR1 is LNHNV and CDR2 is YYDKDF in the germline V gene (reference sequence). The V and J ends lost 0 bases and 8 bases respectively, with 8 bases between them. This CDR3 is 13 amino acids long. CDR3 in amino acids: CATSRDQEDIQYF. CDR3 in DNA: TGTGCCACCAGCAGAGACCAGGAGGACATTCAGTACTTC.

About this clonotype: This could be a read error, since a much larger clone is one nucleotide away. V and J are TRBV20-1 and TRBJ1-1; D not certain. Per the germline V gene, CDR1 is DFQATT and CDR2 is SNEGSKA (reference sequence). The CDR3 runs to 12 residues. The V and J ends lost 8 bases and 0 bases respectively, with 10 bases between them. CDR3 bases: TGCAGTACTACCCGGGTGAACACTGAAGCTTTCTTT. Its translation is CSTTRVNTEAFF.

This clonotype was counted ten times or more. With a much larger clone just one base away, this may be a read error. This chain's CDR3 is CASSIRAKNVQYF. CDR3 coding DNA: TGTGCCAGTAGTATCAGGGCCAAAAACGTTCAGTACTTC. V usage is TRBV19 and J usage is TRBJ2-4; weak D call: TRBD1 (5 bases). There are 13 residues in the CDR3. Germline CDR1 and CDR2: LNHDA and SQIVND (reference sequence).

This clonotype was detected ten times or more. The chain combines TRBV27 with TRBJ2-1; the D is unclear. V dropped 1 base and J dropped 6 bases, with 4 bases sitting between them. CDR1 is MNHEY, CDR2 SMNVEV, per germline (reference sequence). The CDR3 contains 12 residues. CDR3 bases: TGTGCCAGCAGTTTATGGGGCAATGAGCAGTTCTTC. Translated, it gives CASSLWGNEQFF.

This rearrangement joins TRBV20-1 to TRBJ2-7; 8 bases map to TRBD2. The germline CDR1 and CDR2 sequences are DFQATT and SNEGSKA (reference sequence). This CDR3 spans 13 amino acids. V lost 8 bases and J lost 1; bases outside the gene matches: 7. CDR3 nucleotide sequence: TGCAGTACGAGCGGGAGTGTTTCCTACGAGCAGTACTTC. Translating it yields CSTSGSVSYEQYF.

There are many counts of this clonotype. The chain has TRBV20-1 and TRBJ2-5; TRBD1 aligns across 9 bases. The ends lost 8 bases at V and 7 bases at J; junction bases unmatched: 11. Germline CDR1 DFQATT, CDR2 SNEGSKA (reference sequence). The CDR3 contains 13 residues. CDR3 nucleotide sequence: TGCAGTACGTCCTGGACAGGGGATGGGACCCAGTACTTC. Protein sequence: CSTSWTGDGTQYF.

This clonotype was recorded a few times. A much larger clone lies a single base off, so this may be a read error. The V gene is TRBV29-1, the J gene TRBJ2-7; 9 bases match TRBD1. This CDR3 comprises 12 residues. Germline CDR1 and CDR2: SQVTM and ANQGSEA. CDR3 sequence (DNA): TGCAGAGGGGGACAGGGTAGGAACGAGCAGTACTTC. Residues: CRGGQGRNEQYF.

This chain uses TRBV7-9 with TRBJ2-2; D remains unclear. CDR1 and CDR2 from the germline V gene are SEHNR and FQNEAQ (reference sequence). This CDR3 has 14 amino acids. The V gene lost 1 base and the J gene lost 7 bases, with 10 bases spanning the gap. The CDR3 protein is CASSLGPVGGELFF. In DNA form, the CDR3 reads TGTGCCAGCAGCTTAGGACCGGTTGGCGGGGAGCTGTTTTTT.